This T cell receptor (beta chain) was identified during a study of T-cell reconstitution after alpha-beta-depleted transplantation in children. The study, taken as a whole, reports: Alpha-beta T cells about two months after transplant reportedly derived from several hundred expanded graft clones. One year after transplant, T-cell counts and diversity came mostly from newly produced T cells.

Germline V gene lookup returns CDR1 LGHDT and CDR2 YNNKEL (reference sequence). Between the trimmed V and J ends, which lost 5 bases and 5 bases, there was a span of 12 bases. The CDR3 is 13 amino acids. Comment on this clonotype: Its antigen remains unknown.

The TCRbeta library incorporated unique molecular identifiers. TCRdb reprocessed the PCR reads via MiXCR and lists one record per CDR3 protein. This sample yields 550,000 to 600,000 distinct CDR3 sequences, of which 23% are seen a single time; roughly 14% belongs to the top ten. The material sequenced was PBMCs, mostly from graft donor cells, taken 360 days after TCRalphabeta/CD19-depleted stem cell transplant. The TCR comes from a boy in the first two years of life who had a stem cell transplant for acute myeloid leukemia, so the T cells may come from the graft donor. V is TRBV3-1 and J is TRBJ2-5; D may be TRBD1 (5 bases). The CDR3 region has the DNA TGTGCCAGCAGCTCTCAGGGCCCGGAGACCCAGTACTTC. It yields the protein CASSSQGPETQYF.